This T cell receptor (delta chain) was captured by sequencing in a study of Vδ1+ human thymocytes. The study's findings and limits: Unexpected Vdelta2 sequences could cause misinterpretation of bulk repertoire data. Around 18% of thymic delta-chain sequences were Vdelta2, with few Vdelta3, unlike blood Vdelta1+ controls. In the thymus, TRG and TRD repertoires looked highly polyclonal with Gaussian CDR3 lengths.

The V gene's germline CDR1 is TSWWSYY and CDR2 QGS. The CDR3 runs 21 residues. With 0 bases removed from V and 0 bases from J, the gap between germline ends came to 26 bases. This clone was seen only a few times. Antigen unknown. RNA was extracted from the cells and then reverse transcribed. Pooled V-gene forward primers with one constant-region reverse primer generated the CDR3 amplicons by multiplex PCR. TCRdb re-called clones from the multiplex PCR reads via CATT. The data contain approximately 25,000 delta-chain clones, around 7.4% of them singletons. Sequences were obtained from Vdelta1+ gamma-delta thymocytes from the thymus. Regarding subset: FACS-sorted CD3+ TCRalphabeta- TCRVdelta1+ TCRVdelta2- thymocytes. V gene TRDV1 combines with J gene TRDJ1, with D unclear. The origin of this receptor is a girl under three years old who had congenital heart surgery. CDR3 nucleotide sequence: TGTGCTCTTGGGGAACTAATACCCCCCTCCTCGGTACCAGCCCACACCGATAAACTCATCTTT. This gives the protein CALGELIPPSSVPAHTDKLIF.